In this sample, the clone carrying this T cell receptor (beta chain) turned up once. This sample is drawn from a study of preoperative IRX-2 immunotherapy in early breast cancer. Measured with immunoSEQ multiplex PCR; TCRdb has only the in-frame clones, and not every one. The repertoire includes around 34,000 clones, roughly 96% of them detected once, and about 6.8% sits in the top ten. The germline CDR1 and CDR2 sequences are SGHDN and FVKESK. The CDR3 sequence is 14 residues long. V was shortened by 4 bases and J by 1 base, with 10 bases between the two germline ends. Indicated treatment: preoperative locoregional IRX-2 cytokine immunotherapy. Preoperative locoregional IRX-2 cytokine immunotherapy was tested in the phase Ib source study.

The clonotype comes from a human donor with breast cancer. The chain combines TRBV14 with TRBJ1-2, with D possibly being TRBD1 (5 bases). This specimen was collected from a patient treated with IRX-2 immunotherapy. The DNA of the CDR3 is TGTGCCAGCAGCCGATTGACAGTTAACTATGGCTACACCTTC. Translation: CASSRLTVNYGYTF.